The clone carrying this T cell receptor beta chain has more than one count but fewer than ten. Its cognate antigen is unknown. The junction departs from germline at one end; a sequencing error may be responsible. What was sequenced were expressed TCRB transcripts, since all of the isolated RNA had been reverse transcribed. The assay was immunoSEQ multiplex PCR, and TCRdb's table has in-frame clones only and misses some. The data hold 250,000 to 350,000 clones, with about 14% observed a single time. This record belongs to a study of beta chain features in type 1 diabetes. General study findings and limits: Fewer junction insertions and more nucleotide deletions appeared in type 1 diabetes patients. In patients and controls equally, PCR might favor templates that are shorter.

A CD45RO/CCR7/CD25/CD127/CD95/CD27 panel sorted naive, central memory, regulatory and stem cell-like memory CD4+ cells. Germline V gene data show CDR1 as SEHNR and CDR2 as FQNEAQ (reference sequence). This CDR3 region has 15 residues. What was sequenced was central memory CD4+ T cells from blood. The chain uses TRBV7-9 and TRBJ2-3, with a weak D call TRBD2 (6 bases). The sequence was obtained from a man aged 30 to 45 in good health. DNA for the CDR3: TGTGCCAGCAGCCTAGCGACTTCTAGCTCGGATACGCAGTATTTT. This sequence encodes CASSLATSSSDTQYF.